A single sample gave rise to the 7 T cell receptor beta chains below, sequenced in a study of T cell repertoires in cytomegalovirus infection. TCRdb re-analysed the reads in MiXCR, keeping a single row per CDR3 protein. The profile shows around 340,000 distinct CDR3 sequences, 25% to 30% of them singletons. Antigens of these TCRs are unknown. The specimen was cultured PBMCs, collected from culture after CMV antigen stimulation. Receptor source: a human donor in good health (CMV status not recorded). Some clones in this sample may be carry-over from other donors' samples.

The chain employs TRBV19 and TRBJ2-6; tentatively, D is TRBD2 (7 bases). Germline lookup yields CDR1 LNHDA and CDR2 SQIVND (reference sequence). The CDR3 has 18 amino acids. Trimming took 7 bases from V and 1 from J, leaving 20 bases between them. CDR3 nucleotide sequence: TGTGCCAGTATCCAGGGAGGGGGACCTCCATCTGGGGCCAACGTCCTGACTTTC. It codes for CASIQGGGPPSGANVLTF.

This clonotype has only a few counts. V usage is TRBV7-2 and J usage is TRBJ1-3; D is unresolved. Germline loops: CDR1 SGHTA, CDR2 FQGNSA. This CDR3 has 16 amino acids. The germline V and J ends were trimmed by 1 base and 4 bases, with 14 bases remaining between them. The CDR3 loop reads CASSLDSGGSGNTIYF. As DNA, the CDR3 is TGTGCCAGCAGCTTAGACTCCGGAGGCTCCGGAAACACCATATATTTT.

There are many counts of this clonotype. The rearrangement uses TRBV7-9 and TRBJ2-7; 10 bases agree with TRBD1. CDR1 is SEHNR, CDR2 FQNEAQ, per germline (reference sequence). This CDR3 has 14 residues. Trimming cost V 3 bases and J 4 bases; bases outside gene matches: 3. In DNA, the CDR3 is TGTGCCAGCAGCTTGGGACAGGGGACATACGAGCAGTACTTC. Translation gives CASSLGQGTYEQYF.

The J gene is TRBJ2-5, the V gene TRBV12-5, with D tentatively TRBD1 or TRBD2 (5 bases each). CDR1 and CDR2 (germline): LGHNT, FRNRAP. Trimming cost V 5 bases and J 3 bases, with 16 bases left between them. This CDR3 spans 15 amino acids. CDR3 nucleotide sequence: TGTGCTAGTGGTACGACCCCGGGGCTAGAAGAGACCCAGTACTTC. Its protein is CASGTTPGLEETQYF.

The chain carries TRBV12-3 or TRBV12-4 and TRBJ2-2; D unclear. The V end was cut by 1 base, the J end by 13 bases, with 7 bases between. The length of the CDR3 is 11 residues. The CDR3 nucleotides read TGTGCCAGCAGTTTAGATGTTCGGCTGTTTTTT. As protein: CASSLDVRLFF.

V is TRBV7-2 and J is TRBJ1-1, with D hard to call. Trimming removed 1 base at V and 7 bases at J, with 16 bases between. This CDR3 spans 15 amino acids. Germline values: CDR1 SGHTA, CDR2 FQGNSA. The CDR3 reads CASSLEITAPREAFF. CDR3 bases: TGTGCCAGCAGCTTAGAAATAACAGCTCCACGTGAAGCTTTCTTT.

The chain recombines TRBV12-3 or TRBV12-4 with TRBJ1-6; the match to TRBD1 covers 7 bases. J was trimmed by 6 bases and V by 6 bases; bases with no gene match: 8. This CDR3 is built from 15 residues. CDR3 DNA sequence: TGTGCCAGCAGGCTAATGGGACAGTTTAATTCACCCCTCCACTTT. Protein product: CASRLMGQFNSPLHF.